The 32 T cell receptor beta chains below come from one sample, sequenced in a study of blood T cell repertoires in COVID-19. This table comes from immunoSEQ multiplex PCR, and its TCRdb copy is limited to in-frame clones, with some not included. The sample records about 200,000 clones, around 84% being singletons. Source material: peripheral blood. These receptors originate from a woman older than 75 with acute or convalescent COVID-19.

J is TRBJ1-6 and V is TRBV14; D is possibly TRBD1 (5 bases). From germline, CDR1 is SGHDN and CDR2 FVKESK. V was cut by 4 bases and J by 10 bases, with 11 bases left in between. CDR3 size: 13 residues. CDR3 region: CASSPRVYSPLHF. The CDR3 DNA reads as TGTGCCAGCAGCCCCAGGGTATACTCACCCCTCCACTTT.

This clone occurred once. J is TRBJ1-2 and V is TRBV9; the match to TRBD1 covers 7 bases. V lost 4 bases and J lost 4; bases outside the gene matches: 7. CDR1 is SGDLS and CDR2 is YYNGEE in the germline V gene. This CDR3 is built from 14 residues. The CDR3 loop reads CASSSRRDSYGYTF. DNA of the CDR3: TGTGCCAGCAGCTCCCGTAGGGACAGCTATGGCTACACCTTC. The entire variable domain, with the rest obtained from reference TRBV9 and TRBJ1-2, is as follows: DSGVTQTPKHLITATGQRVTLRCSPRSGDLSVYWYQQSLDQGLQFLIQYYNGEERAKGNILERFSAQQFPDLHSELNLSSLELGDSALYFCASSSRRDSYGYTFGSGTRLTVV.

The rearrangement joins TRBV7-3 to TRBJ1-1; possible D gene TRBD1, 6 bases. CDR3 length: 15 amino acids. CDR1 SGHTA and CDR2 FQGTGA come from the germline V gene. Trimming removed 7 bases at V and 0 bases at J, with 15 bases between. The DNA of the CDR3 is TGTGCCAGCATGGGGACAACCTCAATGAACACTGAAGCTTTCTTT. Its protein is CASMGTTSMNTEAFF. Supplemented by reference TRBV7-3 and TRBJ1-1, the full variable domain reads GAGVSQTPSNKVTEKGKYVELRCDPISGHTALYWYRQSLGQGPEFLIYFQGTGAADDSGLPNDRFFAVRPEGSVSTLKIQRTERGDSAVYLCASMGTTSMNTEAFFGQGTRLTVV.

The chain uses TRBV7-9 and TRBJ1-2; D is possibly TRBD1 (5 bases). The CDR3 covers 13 residues. Germline lookup yields CDR1 SEHNR and CDR2 FQNEAQ (reference sequence). V lost 3 bases and J lost 9, with 14 bases in between. CDR3 region: CASSFGTGGSYTF. In nucleotides, the CDR3 is TGTGCCAGCAGCTTCGGAACGGGGGGGAGCTACACCTTC.

The chain carries TRBV9 and TRBJ2-7, with D hard to call. The CDR3 is made up of 14 amino acids. From germline, CDR1 is SGDLS and CDR2 YYNGEE. Trimming cost V 1 base and J 2 bases, with 10 bases left between them. This CDR3 is CASSVIRYPYEQYF. The CDR3 DNA is TGTGCCAGCAGCGTAATCAGGTACCCCTACGAGCAGTACTTC.

V and J are TRBV12-3 or TRBV12-4 and TRBJ2-1; D perhaps matches TRBD2 (6 bases). The CDR3 extends over 13 amino acids. The germline V and J ends were trimmed by 6 bases and 9 bases, with 15 bases remaining between them. The CDR3 region has the DNA TGTGCCAGCAGACGGGACTTGGTGAGTGAGCAGTTCTTC. This codes for CASRRDLVSEQFF.

The chain links TRBV27 to TRBJ2-5, with 10 nucleotides matching TRBD2. CDR1 and CDR2 (germline): MNHEY, SMNVEV (reference sequence). V lost 4 bases to trimming and J lost 4 bases; unmatched junction nucleotides: 6. The length of the CDR3 is 15 residues. CDR3: CASSSHRLAGETQYF. CDR3 in DNA: TGTGCCAGCAGTTCCCATCGACTAGCGGGAGAGACCCAGTACTTC.

The chain carries TRBV10-3 and TRBJ1-5, with D unclear. The CDR3 extends over 15 amino acids. Germline V gene data show CDR1 as ENHRY and CDR2 as SYGVKD. Trimming stripped 2 bases from V and 4 bases from J, with 12 bases between. CDR3 sequence: CAISERGTGNQPQHF. CDR3 nucleotide sequence: TGTGCCATCAGTGAGCGGGGAACGGGGAATCAGCCCCAGCATTTT.

The V and J genes are TRBV6-5 and TRBJ1-5; no clear D. V was cut by 4 bases and J by 2 bases, with 12 bases left in between. CDR3 length equals 15 residues. Germline CDR1 reads MNHEY; CDR2 reads SVGAGI. The CDR3 protein is CASSSLGAGNQPQHF. CDR3 in DNA: TGTGCCAGCAGTTCCCTAGGTGCAGGCAATCAGCCCCAGCATTTT.

The chain joins TRBV30 to TRBJ1-3; perhaps TRBD1 as D (5 bases). Trimming shortened V by 3 bases and J by 2 bases, and 14 bases separated the two germline ends. CDR3 size: 15 residues. Germline V gene data show CDR1 as GTSNPN and CDR2 as SVGIG (reference sequence). DNA for the CDR3: TGTGCCTGGAGCCTTCAGGGTTGGCCTGGAAACACCATATATTTT. It codes for CAWSLQGWPGNTIYF.

The rearrangement links TRBV29-1 to TRBJ2-3; D may be TRBD1 (6 bases). Trimming pared 6 bases from V and 4 bases from J, leaving 17 bases between. CDR3 length: 14 amino acids. CDR1 SQVTM and CDR2 ANQGSEA come from the germline V gene. This CDR3 reads CSVLRTDLADTQYF. For the CDR3, the DNA is TGCAGCGTACTAAGGACAGATTTGGCAGATACGCAGTATTTT.

The V gene is TRBV7-2, the J gene TRBJ1-1, with D tentatively TRBD1 (5 bases). The CDR3 extends over 14 amino acids. The germline CDR1 and CDR2 sequences are SGHTA and FQGNSA. V was pared by 4 bases and J by 5 bases, with 14 bases between. CDR3 loop: CASSSTFQGTEAFF. CDR3 DNA: TGTGCCAGCAGCTCTACGTTTCAGGGTACTGAAGCTTTCTTT. The variable domain in full, with the rest retrieved from reference TRBV7-2 and TRBJ1-1, is GAGVSQSPSNKVTEKGKDVELRCDPISGHTALYWYRQSLGQGLEFLIYFQGNSAPDKSGLPSDRFSAERTGGSVSTLTIQRTQQEDSAVYLCASSSTFQGTEAFFGQGTRLTVV.

This sequence joins TRBV7-8 and TRBJ1-1; 9 nucleotides match TRBD1. V shed 1 base and J 7 bases; nucleotides not matched to a gene: 4. The CDR3 loop spans 14 amino acids. CDR1 and CDR2 (germline): SGHVS, FQNEAQ. The CDR3 is CASSLGDRELEAFF. The CDR3 DNA reads TGTGCCAGCAGCTTAGGGGACAGGGAACTTGAAGCTTTCTTT.

The CDR3 DNA reads TGTGCCAGCAGCCAAGTACGAAAGACTCTACTCTCCTACGAGCAGTACTTC. Translation gives CASSQVRKTLLSYEQYF. The V gene is TRBV3-1 (or the pseudogene TRBV3-2), the J gene TRBJ2-7; no firm D call. Germline V gives CDR1 LGHDT, CDR2 YNNKEL (reference sequence). The CDR3 runs 17 residues. Trimming stripped 1 base from V and 0 bases from J, with 16 bases between.

The chain employs TRBV7-2 and TRBJ2-5; 13 bases map to TRBD2. CDR3 length: 16 amino acids. Germline V CDR1 and CDR2: SGHTA, FQGNSA. Trimming removed 4 bases from V and 6 bases from J; junction bases left unmatched: 8. CDR3 protein: CASSYGLAGVVKTQYF. The CDR3 DNA sequence: TGTGCCAGCAGCTACGGACTAGCGGGAGTAGTGAAGACCCAGTACTTC.

The gene calls are TRBV3-1 (or the pseudogene TRBV3-2) and TRBJ1-4, with D unresolved. Germline V CDR1 and CDR2: LGHDT, YNNKEL (reference sequence). The length of the CDR3 is 13 residues. Trimming stripped 1 base from V and 6 bases from J, with 6 bases between. The CDR3 is CASSQVRYEKLFF. CDR3 coding DNA: TGTGCCAGCAGCCAAGTGAGGTATGAAAAACTGTTTTTT.

The chain is built from TRBV9 and TRBJ2-5; 8 positions agree with TRBD2. Trimming cost V 0 bases and J 5 bases; bases outside gene matches: 15. The CDR3 is 18 amino acids. Looked up from germline, CDR1 is SGDLS and CDR2 is YYNGEE. CDR3 nucleotide sequence: TGTGCCAGCAGCGTAGAGGGTATTGCTGCGGCGGGAGGTGAGACCCAGTACTTC. Its protein is CASSVEGIAAAGGETQYF.

The J gene is TRBJ2-1, the V gene TRBV29-1; TRBD2 is a possible D gene (6 bases). Trimming cost V 6 bases and J 7 bases, with 19 bases left between them. The CDR3 length is 14 residues. Germline CDR1 reads SQVTM; CDR2 reads ANQGSEA. Written as DNA, the CDR3 is TGCAGCGTAACGGGACTTCCCGCTAAGAATGAGCAGTTCTTC. The encoded protein is CSVTGLPAKNEQFF.

This sequence joins TRBV18 and TRBJ1-4; D possibly corresponds to TRBD1 (6 bases). V lost 1 base, J lost 7 bases, and 13 bases lay in between. The CDR3 runs to 15 residues. The germline V gene has CDR1 KGHSH and CDR2 LQKENI. In DNA form, the CDR3 reads TGTGCCAGCTCACCACGATCAGGGGAGGGTGAAAAACTGTTTTTT. Translating it yields CASSPRSGEGEKLFF.

Comment on this clone: Other DNA variants within this sample encode the same CDR3. This sequence joins TRBV28 and TRBJ1-6; 8 nucleotides line up with TRBD1. The junction had 6 bases not matched to a gene; V was cut back by 4 bases and J by 7 bases. Germline CDR1 is MDHEN and CDR2 is SYDVKM. The length of the CDR3 is 15 residues. The CDR3 region is CASSSPGQANSPLHF. The CDR3 nucleotides read TGTGCCAGCAGTTCACCGGGACAGGCAAATTCACCCCTCCACTTT.

The chain recombines TRBV19 with TRBJ2-7, with 14 bases matching TRBD2. The CDR3 consists of 18 residues. J lost 0 bases, V lost 3 bases, and 7 bases had no gene match. Germline CDR1 reads LNHDA; CDR2 reads SQIVND (reference sequence). The DNA for the CDR3 is TGTGCCAGTAGTATTGGACTAGCGGGAGGCTCGAGCTCCTACGAGCAGTACTTC. The encoded protein is CASSIGLAGGSSSYEQYF. The full variable domain, completed using reference TRBV19 and TRBJ2-7, is DGGITQSPKYLFRKEGQNVTLSCEQNLNHDAMYWYRQDPGQGLRLIYYSQIVNDFQKGDIAEGYSVSREKKESFPLTVTSAQKNPTAFYLCASSIGLAGGSSSYEQYFGPGTRLTVT.

The chain uses TRBV24-1 and TRBJ1-2; D remains unclear. This CDR3 comprises 13 residues. Trimming removed 2 bases at V and 5 bases at J, with 8 bases between. CDR1 KGHDR and CDR2 SFDVKD come from the germline V gene. The CDR3 sequence: CATSDSDWYGYTF. In DNA form, the CDR3 reads TGTGCCACCAGTGATTCAGACTGGTATGGCTACACCTTC.

This chain uses TRBV18 with TRBJ1-4; D gene ambiguous. CDR3 length: 15 residues. In germline, CDR1 is KGHSH, CDR2 LQKENI. V gave up 3 bases and J gave up 8 bases, with 16 bases separating them. CDR3 coding DNA: TGTGCCAGCTCACCGGCGGGTATTGTGAGGGAAAAACTGTTTTTT. Amino acids: CASSPAGIVREKLFF.

CDR3 bases: TGTGCCAGCAGGGACCGACAGGGGGAATGGACCCAGTACTTC. Translating gives CASRDRQGEWTQYF. V usage is TRBV28 and J usage is TRBJ2-5; 9 nucleotides align to TRBD1. The CDR3 spans 14 residues. Germline assignment: CDR1 MDHEN and CDR2 SYDVKM. With V trimmed by 6 bases and J by 7 bases, 9 bases remained unmatched.

This chain joins TRBV27 and TRBJ1-1; 7 bases are a match to TRBD1. CDR1 MNHEY and CDR2 SMNVEV come from the germline V gene (reference sequence). The CDR3 is 15 amino acids. V shed 5 bases, J shed 1 base, and the junction held 7 bases outside the gene matches. The CDR3 protein is CASSPPDRENTEAFF. CDR3 DNA sequence: TGTGCCAGCAGTCCGCCAGACAGGGAGAACACTGAAGCTTTCTTT.

The V call is TRBV13, the J call TRBJ1-2; 9 nucleotides align to TRBD1. CDR3 size: 15 residues. Trimming took 2 bases from V and 5 from J; bases not matched to a gene: 6. The V gene's germline CDR1 is PRHDT and CDR2 FYEKMQ (reference sequence). This chain's CDR3 is CASSLIGQGNYGYTF. DNA of the CDR3: TGTGCCAGCAGCTTAATCGGACAGGGGAATTATGGCTACACCTTC.

The rearrangement uses TRBV3-1 (or the pseudogene TRBV3-2) and TRBJ1-1; D is perhaps TRBD1 (5 bases). Germline loops: CDR1 LGHDT, CDR2 YNNKEL (reference sequence). The V end lost 1 base, the J end lost 8 bases, and 8 bases lay between the germline ends. CDR3 length: 12 amino acids. Here the CDR3 DNA reads TGTGCCAGCAGCCAAGGGGGGGGAGAAGCTTTCTTT. The encoded protein is CASSQGGGEAFF.

This clone was counted once. The chain links TRBV7-2 to TRBJ2-7; 7 positions agree with TRBD2. Germline V gene lookup returns CDR1 SGHTA and CDR2 FQGNSA. V shed 2 bases and J 2 bases; nucleotides not matched to a gene: 3. This CDR3 is built from 14 residues. The CDR3: CASSLLADPYEQYF. CDR3 bases: TGTGCCAGCAGCTTACTAGCGGACCCCTACGAGCAGTACTTC. The full variable domain, its missing parts supplied by reference TRBV7-2 and TRBJ2-7, is GAGVSQSPSNKVTEKGKDVELRCDPISGHTALYWYRQSLGQGLEFLIYFQGNSAPDKSGLPSDRFSAERTGGSVSTLTIQRTQQEDSAVYLCASSLLADPYEQYFGPGTRLTVT.

This clone was counted between two and nine times. The genes are TRBV3-1 (or the pseudogene TRBV3-2) and TRBJ2-2, with 11 bases identical to TRBD1. This CDR3 comprises 15 residues. After removal of 5 bases from V and 6 bases from J, the junction contained 5 bases not matched to a gene. Germline lookup yields CDR1 LGHDT and CDR2 YNNKEL (reference sequence). This chain's CDR3 is CASSFGDRGAGELFF. CDR3 in DNA: TGTGCCAGCAGCTTTGGGGACAGGGGGGCCGGGGAGCTGTTTTTT.

The rearrangement uses TRBV28 and TRBJ1-2, with D unresolved. CDR1 MDHEN and CDR2 SYDVKM come from the germline V gene. The V gene lost 5 bases and the J gene lost 7 bases, with 14 bases spanning the gap. This CDR3 is 13 amino acids long. The CDR3 sequence is CASSVGSLSGYTF. CDR3 bases: TGTGCCAGCAGTGTCGGGAGCCTCAGTGGCTACACCTTC.

The chain has TRBV11-2 and TRBJ2-5; the D gene is possibly TRBD1 (5 bases). Per the germline V gene, CDR1 is SGHAT and CDR2 is FQNNGV. There are 15 residues in the CDR3. The V end was cut by 5 bases, the J end by 2 bases, with 15 bases between. CDR3 coding DNA: TGTGCCAGCAGCCCAGGAGCCCACAGGCAAGAGACCCAGTACTTC. Residues: CASSPGAHRQETQYF.

This clone was seen a single time. The V gene is TRBV6-5, the J gene TRBJ2-7; 8 bases line up with TRBD1. The CDR3 has 15 amino acids. Germline V gene sequence: CDR1 MNHEY, CDR2 SVGAGI. The trim removed 3 bases at V and 0 bases at J, leaving 4 bases unmatched. CDR3 DNA: TGTGCCAGCAGTTATAGGGGACAGGACTCCTACGAGCAGTACTTC. Translated, it gives CASSYRGQDSYEQYF.